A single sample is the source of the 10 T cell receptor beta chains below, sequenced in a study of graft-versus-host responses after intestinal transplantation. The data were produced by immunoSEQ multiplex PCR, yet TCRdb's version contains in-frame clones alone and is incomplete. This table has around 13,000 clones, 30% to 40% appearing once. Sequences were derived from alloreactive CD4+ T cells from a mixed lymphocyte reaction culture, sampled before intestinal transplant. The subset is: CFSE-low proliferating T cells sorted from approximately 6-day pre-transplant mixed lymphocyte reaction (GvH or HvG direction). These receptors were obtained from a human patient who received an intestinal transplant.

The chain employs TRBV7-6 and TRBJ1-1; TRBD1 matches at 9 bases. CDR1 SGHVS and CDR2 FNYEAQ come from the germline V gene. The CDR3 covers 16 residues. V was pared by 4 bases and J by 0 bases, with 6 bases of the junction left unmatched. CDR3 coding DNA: TGTGCCAGCAGCTGGGGACAGGGTTACATGAACACTGAAGCTTTCTTT. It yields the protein CASSWGQGYMNTEAFF. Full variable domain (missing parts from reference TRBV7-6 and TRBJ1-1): GAGVSQSPRYKVTKRGQDVALRCDPISGHVSLYWYRQALGQGPEFLTYFNYEAQQDKSGLPNDRFSAERPEGSISTLTIQRTEQRDSAMYRCASSWGQGYMNTEAFFGQGTRLTVV.

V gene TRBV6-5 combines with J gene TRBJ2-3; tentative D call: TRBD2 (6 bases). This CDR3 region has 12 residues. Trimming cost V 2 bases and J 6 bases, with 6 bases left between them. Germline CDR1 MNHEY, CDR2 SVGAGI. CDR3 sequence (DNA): TGTGCCAGCAGTTACCGGGGGGATACGCAGTATTTT. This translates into CASSYRGDTQYF.

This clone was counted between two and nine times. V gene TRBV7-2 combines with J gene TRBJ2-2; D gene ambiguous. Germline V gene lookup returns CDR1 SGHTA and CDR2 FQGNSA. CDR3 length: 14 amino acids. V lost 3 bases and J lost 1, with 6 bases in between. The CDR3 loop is CASSFLQNTGELFF. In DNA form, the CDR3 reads TGTGCCAGCAGCTTTTTACAGAACACCGGGGAGCTGTTTTTT.

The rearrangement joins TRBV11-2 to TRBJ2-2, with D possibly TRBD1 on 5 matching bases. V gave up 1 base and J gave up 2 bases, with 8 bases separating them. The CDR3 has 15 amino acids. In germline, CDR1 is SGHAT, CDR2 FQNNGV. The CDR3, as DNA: TGTGCCAGCAGCTTAGGGACACACAACACCGGGGAGCTGTTTTTT. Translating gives CASSLGTHNTGELFF.

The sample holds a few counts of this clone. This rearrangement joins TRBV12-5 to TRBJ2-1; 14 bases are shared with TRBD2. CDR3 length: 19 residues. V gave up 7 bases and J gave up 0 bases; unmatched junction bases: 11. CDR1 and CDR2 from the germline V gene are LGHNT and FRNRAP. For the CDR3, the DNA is TGTGCTAGTGCCCCAGGGACTAGCGGGGGCCGGAGCTCCTACAATGAGCAGTTCTTC. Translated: CASAPGTSGGRSSYNEQFF.

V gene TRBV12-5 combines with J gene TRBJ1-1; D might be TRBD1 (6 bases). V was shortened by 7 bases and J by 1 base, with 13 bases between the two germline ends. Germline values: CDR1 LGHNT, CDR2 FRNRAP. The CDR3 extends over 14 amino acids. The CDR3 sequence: CASALMTGNTEAFF. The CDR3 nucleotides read TGTGCTAGTGCCCTAATGACAGGGAACACTGAAGCTTTCTTT. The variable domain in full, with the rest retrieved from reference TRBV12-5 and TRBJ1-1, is DARVTQTPRHKVTEMGQEVTMRCQPILGHNTVFWYRQTMMQGLELLAYFRNRAPLDDSGMPKDRFSAEMPDATLATLKIQPSEPRDSAVYFCASALMTGNTEAFFGQGTRLTVV.

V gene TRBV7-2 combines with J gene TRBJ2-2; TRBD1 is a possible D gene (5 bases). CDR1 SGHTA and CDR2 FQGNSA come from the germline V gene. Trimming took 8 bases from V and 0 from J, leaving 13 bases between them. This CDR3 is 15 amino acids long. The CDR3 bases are TGTGCCAGCTCTAGGGGTGGGGCGAACACCGGGGAGCTGTTTTTT. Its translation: CASSRGGANTGELFF.

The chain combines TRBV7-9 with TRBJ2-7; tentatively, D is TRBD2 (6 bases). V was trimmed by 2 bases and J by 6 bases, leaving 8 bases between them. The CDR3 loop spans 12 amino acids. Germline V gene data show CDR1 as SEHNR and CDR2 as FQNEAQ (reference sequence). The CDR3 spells CASSLNGGEQYF. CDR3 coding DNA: TGTGCCAGCAGCTTAAACGGGGGCGAGCAGTACTTC.

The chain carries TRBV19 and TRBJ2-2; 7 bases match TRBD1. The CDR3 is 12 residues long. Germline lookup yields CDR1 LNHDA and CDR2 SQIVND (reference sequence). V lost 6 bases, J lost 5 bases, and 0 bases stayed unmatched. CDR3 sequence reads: CASSRGTGELFF. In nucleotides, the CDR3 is TGTGCCAGTAGCAGGGGGACCGGGGAGCTGTTTTTT.

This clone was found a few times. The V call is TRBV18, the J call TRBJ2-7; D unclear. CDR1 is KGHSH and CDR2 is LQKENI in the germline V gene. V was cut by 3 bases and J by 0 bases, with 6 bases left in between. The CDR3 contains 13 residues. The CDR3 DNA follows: TGTGCCAGCTCACCCCCTAACTCCTACGAGCAGTACTTC. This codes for CASSPPNSYEQYF. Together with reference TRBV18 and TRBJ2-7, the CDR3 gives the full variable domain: NAGVMQNPRHLVRRRGQEARLRCSPMKGHSHVYWYRQLPEEGLKFMVYLQKENIIDESGMPKERFSAEFPKEGPSILRIQQVVRGDSAAYFCASSPPNSYEQYFGPGTRLTVT.